This T cell receptor (beta chain) was sequenced for a study of blood T cell repertoires in COVID-19 (dated by TCRdb to about 2020). A note on the overall study: Samples covering the acute and convalescent phases of COVID-19 were provided by collaborators in the United States, Italy and Spain. Nearly every sample came with metadata listing a de-identified subject ID, COVID-19 status, age in years and sex. Subjects who had been exposed to COVID-19, were actively infected with it, or had recovered from it provided the deeply sampled blood TCRbeta repertoires that made up the dataset. Where available, HLA class I and class II types were obtained from metadata supplied by the sample provider rather than from assay-based typing. The material from the prospective study consisted of cDNA or gDNA derived from T cells, B-cell-depleted T cells, or PBMCs. The repertoires were released in a freely available public database meant as a resource for research on the immune response to SARS-CoV-2. Samples came from the ongoing ImmuneRACE study (first 160 participants) plus 1,254 subjects from 6 global collaborators. The paper as a whole reports these results and caveats: The amount of clinical and demographic metadata varied by source and participant and was provided uncurated.

TCRbeta CDR3 regions were amplified from genomic DNA using the immunoSEQ Assay, a bias-controlled multiplex PCR. In the source study's methods: Nucleated cell counts per sample were estimated from amplification of reference gene primers within the assay. To quantify the absolute abundance of each unique TCRbeta CDR3 rearrangement, sequence reads were collapsed and filtered. For each sample, productive Simpson clonality was calculated as the square root of Simpson's diversity index across productive rearrangements. The table comes from immuneACCESS by way of TCRdb, which keeps in-frame sequences with V and J called. Part of the clones is missing from these tables; in studies checked, under half for an unresolved V gene and the rest for unknown reasons. D and trimming come from the DNA, and the V and J calls and clone size come from that table. Recorded for this sample are approximately 200,000 clones; about four fifths of them occurred a single time. Together, the top ten hold about 7.8% of the sample.

One collaborating source in Seattle enrolled patients during active infection and followed them longitudinally through the course of disease. Each collaborating institution followed its own protocols to collect whole blood in K2EDTA tubes. For TCRbeta analysis, collaborators shipped samples as frozen whole blood, isolated PBMCs, or DNA extracted from either of those sample types. With respect to this clone: It has no known antigen specificity. Base-call qualities are not available, and no considerably larger clone is one nucleotide away.

The receptor was isolated from a woman over 75 with COVID-19, enrolled during active disease. The sample was peripheral blood.

The DNA is TGCGCCAGCAGACAGACATGGTCTGTCAATGGCTACACCTTC. Translated, it reads CASRQTWSVNGYTF. The rearrangement joined TRBV4-1 to TRBJ1-2; the D gene identity is not certain. The CDR3 starts with the cysteine, ends with the phenylalanine, and has 14 residues. This entry keeps only the CDR3 DNA: 42 bases, framed from base 1. CDR1 and CDR2 were assigned from the germline V gene as MGHRA and YSYEKL. The junction carries 17 bases between V and J, which are trimmed by 6 bases and 6 bases respectively.